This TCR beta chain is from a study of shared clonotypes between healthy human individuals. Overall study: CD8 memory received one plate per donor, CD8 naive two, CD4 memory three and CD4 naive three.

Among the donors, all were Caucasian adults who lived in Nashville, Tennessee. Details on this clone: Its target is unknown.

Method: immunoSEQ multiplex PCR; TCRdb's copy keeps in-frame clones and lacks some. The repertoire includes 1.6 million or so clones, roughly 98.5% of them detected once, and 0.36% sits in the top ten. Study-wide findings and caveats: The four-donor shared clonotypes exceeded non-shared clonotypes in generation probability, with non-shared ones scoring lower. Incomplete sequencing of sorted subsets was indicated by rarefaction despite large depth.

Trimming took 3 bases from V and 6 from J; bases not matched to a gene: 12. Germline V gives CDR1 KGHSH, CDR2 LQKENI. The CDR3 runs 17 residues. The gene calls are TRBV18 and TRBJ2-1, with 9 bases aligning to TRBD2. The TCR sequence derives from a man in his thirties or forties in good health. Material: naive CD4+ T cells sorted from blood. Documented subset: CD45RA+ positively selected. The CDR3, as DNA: TGTGCCAGCTCACCGACCACCGCGGGAGGGCCGGGCAATGAGCAGTTCTTC. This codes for CASSPTTAGGPGNEQFF.